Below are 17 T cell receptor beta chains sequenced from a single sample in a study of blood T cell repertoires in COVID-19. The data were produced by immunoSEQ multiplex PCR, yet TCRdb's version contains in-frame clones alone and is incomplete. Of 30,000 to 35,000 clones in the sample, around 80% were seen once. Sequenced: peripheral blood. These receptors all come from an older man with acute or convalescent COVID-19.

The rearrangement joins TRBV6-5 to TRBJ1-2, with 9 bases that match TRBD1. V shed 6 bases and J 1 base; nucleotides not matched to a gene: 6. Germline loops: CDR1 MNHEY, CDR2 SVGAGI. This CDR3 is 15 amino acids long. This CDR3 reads CASSPGTGINYGYTF. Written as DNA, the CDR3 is TGTGCCAGCAGCCCAGGGACAGGGATTAACTATGGCTACACCTTC.

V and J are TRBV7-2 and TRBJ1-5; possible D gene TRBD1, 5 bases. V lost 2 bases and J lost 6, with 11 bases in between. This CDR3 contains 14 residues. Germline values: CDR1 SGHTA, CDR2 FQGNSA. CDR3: CASSLRAGRQPQHF. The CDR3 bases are TGTGCCAGCAGCTTAAGGGCAGGGCGTCAGCCCCAGCATTTT. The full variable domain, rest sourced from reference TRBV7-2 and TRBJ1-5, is GAGVSQSPSNKVTEKGKDVELRCDPISGHTALYWYRQSLGQGLEFLIYFQGNSAPDKSGLPSDRFSAERTGGSVSTLTIQRTQQEDSAVYLCASSLRAGRQPQHFGDGTRLSIL.

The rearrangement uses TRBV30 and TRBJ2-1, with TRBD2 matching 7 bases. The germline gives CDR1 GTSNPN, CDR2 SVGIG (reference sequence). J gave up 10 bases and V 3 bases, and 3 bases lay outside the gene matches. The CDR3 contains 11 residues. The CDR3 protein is CAWRKRGEQFF. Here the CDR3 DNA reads TGTGCCTGGAGGAAGCGGGGAGAGCAGTTCTTC.

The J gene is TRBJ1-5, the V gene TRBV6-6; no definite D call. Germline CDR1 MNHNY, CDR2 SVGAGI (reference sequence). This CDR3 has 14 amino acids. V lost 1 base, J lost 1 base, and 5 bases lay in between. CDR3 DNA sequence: TGTGCCAGCAGTTACTACCAGAGCAATCAGCCCCAGCATTTT. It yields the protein CASSYYQSNQPQHF.

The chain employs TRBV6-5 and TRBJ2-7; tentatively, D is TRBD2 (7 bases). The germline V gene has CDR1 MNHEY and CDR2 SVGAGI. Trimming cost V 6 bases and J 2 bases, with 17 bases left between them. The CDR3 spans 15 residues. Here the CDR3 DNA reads TGTGCCAGCAGAGTCGAGGGGGGAGGGACCTACGAGCAGTACTTC. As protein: CASRVEGGGTYEQYF.

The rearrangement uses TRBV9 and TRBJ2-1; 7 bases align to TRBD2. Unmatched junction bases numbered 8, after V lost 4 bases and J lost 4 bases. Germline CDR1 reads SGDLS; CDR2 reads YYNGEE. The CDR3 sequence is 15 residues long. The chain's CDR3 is CASSFMGGLYNEQFF. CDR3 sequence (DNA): TGTGCCAGCAGCTTCATGGGAGGGTTATACAATGAGCAGTTCTTC.

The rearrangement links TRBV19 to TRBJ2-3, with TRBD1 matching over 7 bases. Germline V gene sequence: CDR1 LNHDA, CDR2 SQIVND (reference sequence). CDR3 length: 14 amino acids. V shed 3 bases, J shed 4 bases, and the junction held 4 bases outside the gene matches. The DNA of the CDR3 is TGTGCCAGTAGTATCGGGCAGGGGGCAGATACGCAGTATTTT. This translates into CASSIGQGADTQYF.

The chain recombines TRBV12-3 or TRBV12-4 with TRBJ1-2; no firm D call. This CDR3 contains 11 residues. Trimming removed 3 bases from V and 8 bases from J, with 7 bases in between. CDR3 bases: TGTGCCAGCAGTTTTGGGCAAGGCTACACCTTC. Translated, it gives CASSFGQGYTF.

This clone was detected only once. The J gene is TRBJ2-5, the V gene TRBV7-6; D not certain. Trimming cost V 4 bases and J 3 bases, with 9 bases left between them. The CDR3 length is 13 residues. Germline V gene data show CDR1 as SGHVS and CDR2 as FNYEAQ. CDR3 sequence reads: CASSSYREETQYF. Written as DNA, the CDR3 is TGTGCCAGCAGCTCCTACCGCGAAGAGACCCAGTACTTC.

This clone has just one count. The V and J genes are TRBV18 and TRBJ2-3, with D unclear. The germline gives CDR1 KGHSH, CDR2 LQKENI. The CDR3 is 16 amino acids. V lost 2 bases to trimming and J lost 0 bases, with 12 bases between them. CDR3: CASSPISAASTDTQYF. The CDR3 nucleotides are TGTGCCAGCTCACCAATCTCGGCGGCAAGCACAGATACGCAGTATTTT.

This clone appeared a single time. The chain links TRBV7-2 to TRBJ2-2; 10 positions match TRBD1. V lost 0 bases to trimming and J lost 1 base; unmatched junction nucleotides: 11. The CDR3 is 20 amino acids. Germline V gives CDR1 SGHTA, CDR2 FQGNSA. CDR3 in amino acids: CASSLAQGTGAFLNTGELFF. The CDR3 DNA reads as TGTGCCAGCAGCTTAGCGCAGGGGACAGGGGCCTTCCTGAACACCGGGGAGCTGTTTTTT. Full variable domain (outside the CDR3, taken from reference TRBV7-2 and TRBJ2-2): GAGVSQSPSNKVTEKGKDVELRCDPISGHTALYWYRQSLGQGLEFLIYFQGNSAPDKSGLPSDRFSAERTGGSVSTLTIQRTQQEDSAVYLCASSLAQGTGAFLNTGELFFGEGSRLTVL.

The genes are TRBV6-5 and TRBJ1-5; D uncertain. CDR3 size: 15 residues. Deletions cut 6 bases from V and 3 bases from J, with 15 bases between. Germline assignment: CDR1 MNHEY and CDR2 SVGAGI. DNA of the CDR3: TGTGCCAGCAGACCTTCCGGGTCCTCCAATCAGCCCCAGCATTTT. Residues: CASRPSGSSNQPQHF.

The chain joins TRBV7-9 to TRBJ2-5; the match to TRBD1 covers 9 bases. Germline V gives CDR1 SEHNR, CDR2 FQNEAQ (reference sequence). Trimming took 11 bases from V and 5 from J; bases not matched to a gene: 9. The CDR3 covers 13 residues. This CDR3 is CAVQGAIGETQYF. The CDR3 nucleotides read TGTGCCGTACAGGGGGCAATTGGGGAGACCCAGTACTTC. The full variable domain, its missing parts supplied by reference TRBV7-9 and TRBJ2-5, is DTGVSQNPRHKITKRGQNVTFRCDPISEHNRLYWYRQTLGQGPEFLTYFQNEAQLEKSRLLSDRFSAERPKGSFSTLEIQRTEQGDSAMYLCAVQGAIGETQYFGPGTRLLVL.

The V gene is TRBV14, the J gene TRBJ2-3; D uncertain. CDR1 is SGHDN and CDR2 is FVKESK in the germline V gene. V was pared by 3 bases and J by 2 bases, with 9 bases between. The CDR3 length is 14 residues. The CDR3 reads CASSHHRHTDTQYF. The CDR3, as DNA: TGTGCCAGCAGCCATCACAGACACACAGATACGCAGTATTTT.

CDR3 DNA: TGTGCCAGCAGTTTGAGGTGGGAGCAGTACTTC. This sequence encodes CASSLRWEQYF. The gene calls are TRBV25-1 and TRBJ2-7; no definite D call. Trimming took off 5 bases at V and 7 bases at J, with 9 bases between the two ends. This CDR3 is 11 amino acids long. Germline V gene lookup returns CDR1 MGHDK and CDR2 SYGVNS.

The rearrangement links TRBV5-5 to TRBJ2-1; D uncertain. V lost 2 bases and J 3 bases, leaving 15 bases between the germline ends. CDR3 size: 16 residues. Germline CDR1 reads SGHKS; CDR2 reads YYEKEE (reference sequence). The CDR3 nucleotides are TGTGCCAGCAGCTTAGTGGGCCTTACCGACTACAATGAGCAGTTCTTC. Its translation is CASSLVGLTDYNEQFF.

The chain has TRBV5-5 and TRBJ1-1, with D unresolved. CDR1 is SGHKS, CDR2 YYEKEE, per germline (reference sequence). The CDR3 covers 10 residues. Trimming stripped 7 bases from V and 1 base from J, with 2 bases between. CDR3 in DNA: TGTGCCAGCCGGAACACTGAAGCTTTCTTT. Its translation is CASRNTEAFF.